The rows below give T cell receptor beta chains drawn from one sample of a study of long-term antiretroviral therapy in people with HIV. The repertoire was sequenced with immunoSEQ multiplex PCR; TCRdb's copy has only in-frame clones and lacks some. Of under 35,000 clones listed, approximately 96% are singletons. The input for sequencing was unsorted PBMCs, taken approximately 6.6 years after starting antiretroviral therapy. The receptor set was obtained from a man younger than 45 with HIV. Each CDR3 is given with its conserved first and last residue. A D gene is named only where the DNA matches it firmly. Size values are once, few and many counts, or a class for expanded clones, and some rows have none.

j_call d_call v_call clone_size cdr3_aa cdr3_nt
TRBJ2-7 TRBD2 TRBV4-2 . CASSQVASGRSYEQYF TGTGCCAGCAGCCAAGTGGCTAGCGGGAGATCCTACGAGCAGTACTTC
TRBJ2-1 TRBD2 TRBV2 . CASKTSGGTSYNEQFF TGTGCCAGCAAAACTAGCGGGGGGACCTCCTACAATGAGCAGTTCTTC
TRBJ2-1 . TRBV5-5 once CASSSDVRGLEQFF TGTGCCAGCAGCTCAGACGTGAGAGGTCTTGAGCAGTTCTTC
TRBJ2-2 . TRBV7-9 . CASPRDTPTGELFF TGTGCCAGCCCTCGGGACACTCCCACCGGGGAGCTGTTTTTT
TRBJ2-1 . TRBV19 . CASSIGALWEQFF TGTGCCAGTAGTATAGGAGCCCTTTGGGAGCAGTTCTTC
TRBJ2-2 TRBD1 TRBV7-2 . CASSPPGQGPFANTGELFF TGTGCCAGCAGCCCCCCGGGACAGGGGCCCTTCGCGAACACCGGGGAGCTGTTTTTT
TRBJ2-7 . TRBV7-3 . CASSYYAGYEQYF TGTGCCAGCAGCTACTACGCGGGGTACGAGCAGTACTTC
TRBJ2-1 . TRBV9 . CASSSSSRGRVTAYNEQFF TGTGCCAGCAGCTCCTCCTCCAGGGGAAGGGTAACAGCGTACAATGAGCAGTTCTTC
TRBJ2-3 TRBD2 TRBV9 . CASSVATSGGGGTDTQYF TGTGCCAGCAGCGTAGCTACCAGCGGCGGGGGGGGCACAGATACGCAGTATTTT
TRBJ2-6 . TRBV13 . CASSPERSGANVLTF TGTGCCAGCAGCCCCGAACGCTCTGGGGCCAACGTCCTGACTTTC
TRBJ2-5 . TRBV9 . CASSAREGGRETQYF TGTGCCAGCAGCGCCCGAGAGGGGGGCCGAGAGACCCAGTACTTC
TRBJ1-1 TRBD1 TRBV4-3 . CASSQVDTGVNTEAFF TGCGCCAGCAGCCAAGTCGATACAGGGGTAAACACTGAAGCTTTCTTT
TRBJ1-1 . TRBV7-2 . CASSLPWPPGTTEAFF TGTGCCAGCAGCTTGCCCTGGCCCCCCGGGACGACTGAAGCTTTCTTT
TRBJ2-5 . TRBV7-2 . CASSFILETQYF TGTGCCAGCAGCTTTATTTTAGAGACCCAGTACTTC
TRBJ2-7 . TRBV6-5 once CASRMAGNIYEQYF TGTGCCAGCAGGATGGCAGGGAATATTTACGAGCAGTACTTC
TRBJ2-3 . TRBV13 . CASSPRANTDTQYF TGTGCCAGCAGCCCCCGGGCAAACACAGATACGCAGTATTTT
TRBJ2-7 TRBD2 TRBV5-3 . CARSLGGHSGRAFYEQYF TGTGCCAGAAGCTTGGGGGGGCATAGCGGGAGGGCCTTCTACGAGCAGTACTTC
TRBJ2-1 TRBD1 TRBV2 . CASRDPGQQLAQFF TGTGCCAGCAGAGACCCGGGACAGCAGCTTGCGCAGTTCTTC
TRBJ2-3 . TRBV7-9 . CASSSEGRLRTDTQYF TGTGCCAGCAGCTCAGAAGGGAGATTGAGGACAGATACGCAGTATTTT
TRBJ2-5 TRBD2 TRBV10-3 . CAISERGRLAEKETQYF TGTGCCATCAGTGAGAGGGGTCGACTAGCGGAAAAAGAGACCCAGTACTTC
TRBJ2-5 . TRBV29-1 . CSVLYTAQYF TGCAGCGTTCTTTATACGGCCCAGTACTTC
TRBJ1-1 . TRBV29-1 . CSVGSGGMNTEAFF TGCAGCGTTGGGTCAGGCGGGATGAACACTGAAGCTTTCTTT
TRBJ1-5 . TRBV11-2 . CASSLGYQGVQPQHF TGTGCCAGCAGCTTAGGGTATCAGGGAGTCCAGCCCCAGCATTTT
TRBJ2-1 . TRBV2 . CASRPGGVGFSYNEQFF TGTGCCAGCAGGCCGGGCGGGGTGGGGTTTTCCTACAATGAGCAGTTCTTC
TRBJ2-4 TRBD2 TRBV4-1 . CASSQEVWREVPKNIQYF TGCGCCAGCAGCCAAGAGGTTTGGCGGGAGGTTCCCAAAAACATTCAGTACTTC